A single sample gave rise to the 28 T cell receptor beta chains below, sequenced in a study of beta chain features in type 1 diabetes. Expressed TCRB transcripts were sequenced because the isolated RNA had all been reverse transcribed beforehand. The protocol was immunoSEQ multiplex PCR, while the TCRdb copy is restricted to in-frame clones and leaves out a portion. The sample shows fewer than 900,000 clones, 17% of them seen only once. Sequenced input: naive CD4+ T cells from blood. The origin of the receptors is a woman younger than 35 in good health.

The chain combines TRBV28 with TRBJ2-7, with a tentative D call TRBD1 (7 bases). The V and J ends lost 6 bases and 4 bases respectively, with 22 bases between them. The CDR3 contains 16 residues. Germline V gives CDR1 MDHEN, CDR2 SYDVKM. CDR3 nucleotide sequence: TGTGCCAGCAGGCATGTCGGCGGCAGGGGGGTGTACGAGCAGTACTTC. The encoded protein is CASRHVGGRGVYEQYF.

This clone was counted a few times. The chain uses TRBV6-6 and TRBJ2-1, with D uncertain. There are 10 residues in the CDR3. CDR1 is MNHNY, CDR2 SVGAGI, per germline (reference sequence). Deletions cut 5 bases from V and 7 bases from J, with 3 bases between. DNA for the CDR3: TGTGCCAGCAGTCAAAATGAGCAGTTCTTC. It specifies CASSQNEQFF.

The rearrangement joins TRBV5-4 to TRBJ1-1, with D possibly being TRBD1 (6 bases). The CDR3 runs 15 residues. Trimming shortened V by 2 bases and J by 3 bases, and 14 bases separated the two germline ends. The germline gives CDR1 SGHNT, CDR2 YYREEE (reference sequence). The CDR3 is CASSLATGWDTEAFF. The DNA for the CDR3 is TGTGCCAGCAGCTTAGCAACAGGGTGGGACACTGAAGCTTTCTTT.

The rearrangement links TRBV7-2 to TRBJ1-6, with D tentatively TRBD1 (6 bases). V was trimmed by 3 bases and J by 9 bases, leaving 15 bases between them. The CDR3 is 15 amino acids. CDR1 is SGHTA, CDR2 FQGNSA, per germline. In nucleotides, the CDR3 is TGTGCCAGCAGCTTCACCCCAGGGGTGCCTTCACCCCTCCACTTT. Its translation: CASSFTPGVPSPLHF.

The chain has TRBV10-3 and TRBJ2-1; D gene ambiguous. Trimming cost V 6 bases and J 7 bases, with 16 bases left between them. CDR1 is ENHRY and CDR2 is SYGVKD in the germline V gene. The CDR3 is made up of 14 amino acids. CDR3 loop: CAIRKGLPTNEQFF. CDR3 bases: TGTGCCATCAGGAAGGGATTACCGACAAATGAGCAGTTCTTC.

This clone was seen only a few times. This chain links TRBV19 with TRBJ2-1; 12 nucleotides line up with TRBD2. Unmatched junction bases numbered 9, after V lost 3 bases and J lost 12 bases. The CDR3 contains 15 residues. Germline assignment: CDR1 LNHDA and CDR2 SQIVND (reference sequence). DNA for the CDR3: TGTGCCAGTAGTATCCTATGGACTAGCGGGATCGGGCAGTTCTTC. Residues: CASSILWTSGIGQFF.

Only a few counts were recorded for this clone. The chain couples TRBV15 to TRBJ1-5, with TRBD1 matching over 8 bases. The CDR3 has 15 amino acids. The V gene's germline CDR1 is LNHNV and CDR2 YYDKDF (reference sequence). V lost 0 bases and J lost 6; bases outside the gene matches: 4. The CDR3 is CATSREPGGGQPQHF. Here the CDR3 DNA reads TGTGCCACCAGCAGAGAACCAGGGGGCGGTCAGCCCCAGCATTTT.

The chain has TRBV29-1 and TRBJ1-2; 7 positions match TRBD1. CDR1 SQVTM and CDR2 ANQGSEA come from the germline V gene. The CDR3 runs 15 residues. V shed 6 bases and J 6 bases; nucleotides not matched to a gene: 16. The CDR3 loop is CSVKRDSTLGDGYTF. DNA for the CDR3: TGCAGCGTCAAAAGGGACAGCACCCTAGGAGATGGCTACACCTTC.

This clone was found a few times. V is TRBV18 and J is TRBJ2-7; TRBD2 agrees at 10 bases. The CDR3 spans 16 residues. CDR1 and CDR2 from the germline V gene are KGHSH and LQKENI. J was trimmed by 5 bases and V by 2 bases; bases with no gene match: 9. CDR3: CASSPKLAGERHEQYF. The CDR3 DNA is TGTGCCAGCTCACCAAAGCTAGCGGGAGAGCGGCACGAGCAGTACTTC.

As DNA, the CDR3 is TGTGCCAGCAGCCGCGGCACAGATACGCAGTATTTT. This encodes CASSRGTDTQYF. The chain carries TRBV2 and TRBJ2-3; D unresolved. V was shortened by 6 bases and J by 1 base, with 5 bases between the two germline ends. CDR3 length equals 12 residues. Germline CDR1 and CDR2: SNHLY and FYNNEI.

This clone was counted between two and nine times. This may arise from a read error, as a much more abundant clone is one base away. The chain employs TRBV5-4 and TRBJ2-3; D gene uncertain. The CDR3 totals 11 residues. The V gene lost 3 bases and the J gene lost 4 bases, with 3 bases spanning the gap. The germline V gene encodes CDR1 SGHNT and CDR2 YYREEE (reference sequence). The CDR3 sequence: CASSSPDTQYF. The CDR3 DNA is TGTGCCAGCAGCTCCCCAGATACGCAGTATTTT.

This clone was observed a few times. The chain combines TRBV4-2 with TRBJ1-5, with 7 bases identical to TRBD1. Germline CDR1 is LGHNA and CDR2 is YNFKEQ. Losses at the gene ends were 6 bases for V and 7 bases for J; bases not matched to a gene: 6. The CDR3 consists of 13 residues. CDR3 sequence: CASSRQGGQPQHF. CDR3 DNA: TGTGCCAGCAGTCGACAGGGTGGCCAGCCCCAGCATTTT.

The rearrangement links TRBV6-5 to TRBJ2-7; the D gene is possibly TRBD2 (7 bases). The V gene's germline CDR1 is MNHEY and CDR2 SVGAGI. The CDR3 is 15 residues long. V lost 3 bases, J lost 5 bases, and 17 bases lay in between. The CDR3 coding sequence is TGTGCCAGCAGTTATTTCCGGGGGGCGTTGAACGAGCAGTACTTC. Its translation: CASSYFRGALNEQYF.

The CDR3 loop reads CSVPLGWPQHF. The CDR3 DNA follows: TGCAGTGTCCCTCTAGGATGGCCCCAGCATTTT. The chain uses TRBV20-1 and TRBJ1-5; D gene uncertain. The CDR3 extends over 11 amino acids. CDR1 is DFQATT and CDR2 is SNEGSKA in the germline V gene (reference sequence). V was clipped by 7 bases and J by 9 bases, with 13 bases between them.

This clone came up a few times. The genes are TRBV7-8 and TRBJ2-1; D is perhaps TRBD2 (6 bases). The germline V and J ends were trimmed by 1 base and 1 base, with 11 bases remaining between them. Germline loops: CDR1 SGHVS, CDR2 FQNEAQ. The CDR3 extends over 16 amino acids. DNA for the CDR3: TGTGCCAGCAGCTTAGGGGTAGCGGCTTCCTACAATGAGCAGTTCTTC. Amino acid sequence: CASSLGVAASYNEQFF.

The table lists this clone with a few counts. The V and J genes are TRBV28 and TRBJ2-6, with 7 bases matching TRBD1. CDR1 is MDHEN, CDR2 SYDVKM, per germline. The CDR3 spans 15 residues. V shed 5 bases, J shed 1 base, and the junction held 2 bases outside the gene matches. CDR3 nucleotides: TGTGCCAGCAGTCGACAGGGTTCTGGGGCCAACGTCCTGACTTTC. Translating it yields CASSRQGSGANVLTF.

V usage is TRBV18 and J usage is TRBJ2-3, with 8 bases aligning to TRBD2. Looked up from germline, CDR1 is KGHSH and CDR2 is LQKENI. After removal of 1 base from V and 4 bases from J, the junction contained 7 bases not matched to a gene. CDR3 length: 16 residues. CDR3 in amino acids: CASSPRVGRAADTQYF. DNA of the CDR3: TGTGCCAGCTCACCACGGGTCGGGAGGGCCGCAGATACGCAGTATTTT.

A few counts support this clone. This rearrangement joins TRBV7-2 to TRBJ2-7; the D gene could be TRBD1 or TRBD2 (5 bases each). This CDR3 contains 12 residues. V lost 5 bases and J lost 4, with 9 bases in between. Germline CDR1 SGHTA, CDR2 FQGNSA. The CDR3 spells CASSGDRYEQYF. In nucleotides, the CDR3 is TGTGCCAGCAGCGGGGACCGGTACGAGCAGTACTTC.

This chain connects TRBV29-1 to TRBJ2-5; the D gene is possibly TRBD1 (6 bases). V was trimmed by 3 bases and J by 5 bases, leaving 10 bases between them. Germline CDR1 SQVTM, CDR2 ANQGSEA. The CDR3 contains 12 residues. The CDR3 spells CSVEGAEETQYF. In DNA form, the CDR3 reads TGCAGCGTTGAGGGGGCAGAGGAGACCCAGTACTTC.

This clone was detected a few times. The CDR3 spells CASSEEASGHEQYF. In DNA form, the CDR3 reads TGTGCCAGCAGTGAAGAGGCCAGCGGTCACGAGCAGTACTTC. The chain is built from TRBV2 and TRBJ2-7, with D tentatively TRBD2 (5 bases). Trimming pared 1 base from V and 5 bases from J, leaving 12 bases between. From germline, CDR1 is SNHLY and CDR2 FYNNEI. This CDR3 region has 14 residues.

This clone was found a few times. The chain links TRBV9 to TRBJ2-5, with TRBD1 identical over 9 bases. Germline V lookup: CDR1 SGDLS, CDR2 YYNGEE. The CDR3 is 16 amino acids. Unmatched junction bases numbered 7, after V lost 0 bases and J lost 4 bases. The CDR3 reads CASSVEGGQGGETQYF. In DNA form, the CDR3 reads TGTGCCAGCAGCGTAGAAGGGGGACAGGGTGGAGAGACCCAGTACTTC.

V is TRBV15 and J is TRBJ1-3; no firm D call. Per the germline V gene, CDR1 is LNHNV and CDR2 is YYDKDF (reference sequence). This CDR3 has 13 residues. With 0 bases removed from V and 6 bases from J, the gap between germline ends came to 6 bases. The CDR3 region has the DNA TGTGCCACCAGCAGAGATATAATAAACACCATATATTTT. This translates into CATSRDIINTIYF.

The chain uses TRBV6-5 and TRBJ1-2; tentative D call: TRBD1 (5 bases). The CDR3 extends over 15 amino acids. In germline, CDR1 is MNHEY, CDR2 SVGAGI. The V gene lost 2 bases and the J gene lost 4 bases, with 14 bases spanning the gap. The CDR3 region is CASSYLTAGSYGYTF. In DNA form, the CDR3 reads TGTGCCAGCAGTTACCTGACAGCGGGCAGCTATGGCTACACCTTC.

This clone was seen more than once but under ten times. Written as DNA, the CDR3 is TGCGCCAGCAGTCAATCGATAGCGCTCATCTACGAGCAGTACTTC. This gives the protein CASSQSIALIYEQYF. The chain is built from TRBV23-1 and TRBJ2-7; D possibly corresponds to TRBD2 (5 bases). Being an ORF, TRBV23-1 has a function that is uncertain. The CDR3 consists of 15 residues. V shed 0 bases and J shed 3 bases, with 12 bases lying between them.

This clone was counted between two and nine times. This chain connects TRBV28 to TRBJ2-7; the D call may be TRBD1 or TRBD2 (5 bases each). This CDR3 has 14 residues. From germline, CDR1 is MDHEN and CDR2 SYDVKM. Deletions cut 6 bases from V and 3 bases from J, with 15 bases between. The CDR3, as DNA: TGTGCCAGCAGAGATCCGGGACGGGGCTACGAGCAGTACTTC. Its protein product is CASRDPGRGYEQYF.

This clone was counted only a few times. CDR3: CASSLRDRVFAEQYF. For the CDR3, the DNA is TGTGCCAGTAGTCTCCGGGACAGGGTTTTCGCCGAGCAGTACTTC. V gene TRBV19 combines with J gene TRBJ2-7; 9 bases are a match to TRBD1. This CDR3 has 15 amino acids. The ends lost 5 bases at V and 6 bases at J; junction bases unmatched: 11. Looked up from germline, CDR1 is LNHDA and CDR2 is SQIVND (reference sequence).

The chain carries TRBV7-3 and TRBJ2-2, with 9 nucleotides matching TRBD2. The CDR3 spans 16 residues. V lost 3 bases and J lost 6; bases outside the gene matches: 8. The germline CDR1 and CDR2 sequences are SGHTA and FQGTGA. The CDR3 spells CASSLSSGVVAGELFF. The CDR3 DNA follows: TGTGCCAGCAGCTTGTCTAGCGGGGTGGTGGCCGGGGAGCTGTTTTTT.

V usage is TRBV10-3 and J usage is TRBJ1-4, with a weak D call TRBD1 (5 bases). From germline, CDR1 is ENHRY and CDR2 SYGVKD. CDR3 size: 15 residues. V was trimmed by 3 bases and J by 5 bases, leaving 13 bases between them. CDR3 sequence reads: CAISDIGTGNEKLFF. DNA of the CDR3: TGTGCCATCAGTGATATAGGGACGGGGAATGAAAAACTGTTTTTT.